Sequencing of this T cell receptor beta chain was carried out in a study of blood T cell repertoires in COVID-19. Original methodology: Nucleated cell number was recorded as an estimate derived from reference gene primer amplification. This table comes from immunoSEQ multiplex PCR, and its TCRdb copy is limited to in-frame clones, with some not included. V, J and clone size derive from that table, while D and trimming were established from the DNA sequence. The data contain around 180,000 clones, under 85% of them seen just once; the ten biggest clones take up less than 15%. In assigning cohorts, the study relied on participant-reported clinical history. Trimming took 5 bases from V and 5 from J; bases not matched to a gene: 16. The CDR3 contains 19 residues. From germline, CDR1 is MRHNA and CDR2 SNTAGT.

Specimen: PBMCs or T cells enriched from blood (not recorded which). The rearrangement links TRBV6-4 to TRBJ2-3, with 13 positions matching TRBD2. The TCR was taken from a man in his fifties who had recovered from COVID-19. The CDR3 protein is CASSPTSGGASGVRDTQYF. The CDR3 DNA sequence: TGTGCCAGCAGTCCAACTAGCGGGGGGGCCTCGGGCGTCCGAGATACGCAGTATTTT.